A single sample gave rise to the 9 T cell receptor beta chains below, sequenced in a study of OX40 agonist ivuxolimab in advanced cancers. The data were produced by immunoSEQ multiplex PCR, yet TCRdb's version contains in-frame clones alone and is incomplete. The sample yields tens of thousands of clones, 75% to 95% seen once. The starting material was CD4+ or CD8+ T cells sorted from blood, obtained in a trial of the OX40 agonist ivuxolimab. These receptors were obtained from an adult with an advanced solid tumor such as melanoma, head and neck, liver or kidney cancer.

The chain has TRBV7-2 and TRBJ2-7; TRBD1 agrees at 7 bases. The J segment lost 2 bases and the V segment lost 5 bases, leaving 12 bases of the junction unmatched. The CDR3 is made up of 16 amino acids. The germline CDR1 and CDR2 sequences are SGHTA and FQGNSA. The CDR3 coding sequence is TGTGCCAGCAGCAACCCCCGGGGACAGCGCCCCTACGAGCAGTACTTC. This gives the protein CASSNPRGQRPYEQYF.

The chain combines TRBV5-4 with TRBJ1-2; TRBD1 aligns across 8 bases. J lost 4 bases, V lost 4 bases, and 12 bases had no gene match. CDR1 and CDR2 from the germline V gene are SGHNT and YYREEE (reference sequence). The CDR3 length is 16 residues. The DNA of the CDR3 is TGTGCCAGCAGCGCCGACAGGGGATCAGAGATCTATGGCTACACCTTC. Amino acids: CASSADRGSEIYGYTF.

Points on this clone: One end of the junction does not line up with germline, which may come from a read error. V is TRBV11-3 and J is TRBJ2-1, with TRBD2 identical over 7 bases. Germline V gene sequence: CDR1 SGHNT, CDR2 YENEEA. The CDR3 is 15 residues long. The CDR3 DNA sequence: TGTGCCAGCAGCTTAGGGGGACTACAAACCAATGAGCAGCTCTTC. Protein product: CASSLGGLQTNEQLF.

J is TRBJ2-2 and V is TRBV5-1; tentative D call: TRBD1 (6 bases). Trimming cost V 3 bases and J 3 bases, with 18 bases left between them. This CDR3 is 17 amino acids long. Per the germline V gene, CDR1 is SGHRS and CDR2 is YFSETQ. The CDR3: CASSSKGQSNDTGELFF. The CDR3 nucleotides are TGCGCCAGCAGCTCGAAAGGACAGTCTAACGACACCGGGGAGCTGTTTTTT.

The chain employs TRBV18 and TRBJ2-5; tentatively, D is TRBD1 (5 bases). V lost 2 bases and J 5 bases, leaving 12 bases between the germline ends. Germline V gives CDR1 KGHSH, CDR2 LQKENI. The CDR3 covers 14 residues. CDR3 DNA sequence: TGTGCCAGCTCACCATATCCCCCAGGGGAGACCCAGTACTTC. Translating it yields CASSPYPPGETQYF.

The chain links TRBV9 to TRBJ1-2, with D possibly matching TRBD1 (6 bases). The CDR3 has 15 residues. The ends were cut back, 5 bases at V and 7 bases at J, with 21 bases in the middle. Looked up from germline, CDR1 is SGDLS and CDR2 is YYNGEE. The CDR3 is CASSRDQGYGSGYTF. In DNA, the CDR3 is TGTGCCAGCAGTCGGGACCAGGGGTATGGGAGTGGCTACACCTTC.

The V call is TRBV29-1, the J call TRBJ1-2; D might be TRBD1 (6 bases). This CDR3 comprises 12 residues. V lost 5 bases and J 8 bases, leaving 15 bases between the germline ends. CDR1 and CDR2 (germline): SQVTM, ANQGSEA. The CDR3 nucleotides are TGCAGCGTTAAGGGCAGGGGTAACGGCTACACCTTC. Amino acid sequence: CSVKGRGNGYTF.

The chain is built from TRBV27 and TRBJ2-3; 9 positions agree with TRBD2. CDR1 and CDR2 from the germline V gene are MNHEY and SMNVEV (reference sequence). V lost 2 bases to trimming and J lost 5 bases; unmatched junction nucleotides: 11. The CDR3 is 17 residues long. CDR3 loop: CASSLAGGARARDTQYF. The CDR3 region has the DNA TGTGCCAGCAGTTTAGCGGGGGGGGCGCGAGCCAGAGATACGCAGTATTTT.

The chain has TRBV9 and TRBJ2-5; TRBD1 is a possible D gene (6 bases). The germline gives CDR1 SGDLS, CDR2 YYNGEE. The CDR3 runs 14 residues. V lost 2 bases and J lost 2, with 10 bases in between. The CDR3 DNA reads TGTGCCAGCAGCGTGCAGGGGAGACAAGAGACCCAGTACTTC. Protein sequence: CASSVQGRQETQYF.